This T cell receptor beta chain was sequenced during a study of CD8+ T cells in alopecia areata. Study-wide context: In an open-label trial, patients got 5 to 10 mg tofacitinib twice daily.

Documented treatment: oral pan-JAK inhibitor, 5-10 mg twice daily. T lymphocytes (CD4+ and CD8+) were sorted from PBMCs. Per the germline V gene, CDR1 is MNHEY and CDR2 is SMNVEV (reference sequence). This CDR3 has 12 residues. V was pared by 5 bases and J by 7 bases, with 2 bases of the junction left unmatched. Broader study findings: Alopecia totalis/universalis scalp especially showed more expanded CD8+ clones than normal scalp. The presence of one nonresponder keeps the tie between baseline CD8+ expansion and response uncertain.

Extracted RNA was reverse transcribed into cDNA, the sequencing template. Assay used: immunoSEQ multiplex PCR; TCRdb lists only in-frame clones, some missing. The sample lists around 300,000 clones, 60% seen once, with more than 0.85% in the top ten. As concerns this clone: Its antigen remains unidentified.

The chain links TRBV27 to TRBJ2-4; 7 bases fit TRBD1. Sequences were derived from CD4+ T cells sorted from blood, sampled around week 54, from a patient treated with tofacitinib. The TCR comes from a human donor with alopecia areata. CDR3 residues: CASSQQGNIQYF. DNA of the CDR3: TGTGCCAGCAGTCAACAGGGGAACATTCAGTACTTC.